These T cell receptor beta chains were read from a single sample in a study of cytomegalovirus exposure and HLA in healthy donors. Some clones are missing from TCRdb's copy, which holds only in-frame ones; the method was immunoSEQ multiplex PCR. Here the sample spans tens of thousands of clones, 65% to 80% being singletons. The sample taken for sequencing was PBMCs. These receptors came from a man aged 30 to 45 in good health and CMV-seronegative. The conserved cysteine and the conserved F or W are not part of the CDR3 here.

TRBJ2-7 | TRBV25-1 | ASSGEYEQY
TRBJ2-1 | TRBV7-6 | ASSSPGRERYNEQF
TRBJ2-2 | TRBV4-2 | ASSQEGRQSTGELF
TRBJ2-1 | TRBV5-6 | ASTRWGPRESNEQF
TRBJ2-7 | TRBV28 | ASSFGRWGEDYEQY
TRBJ2-1 | TRBV11-2 | ASSWGDRSYNEQF
TRBJ1-1 | TRBV27 | ASSGRGNTEAF
TRBJ1-2 | TRBV18 | ASSRGSGVQNIGYT
TRBJ1-4 | TRBV5-4 | ASSLDRANEKLF
TRBJ2-5 | TRBV6-5 | ASSKKRGVEETQY
TRBJ2-7 | TRBV19 | ASSILLTYEQY
TRBJ1-5 | TRBV7-2 | ASSSQGNQPQH
TRBJ1-1 | TRBV6-1 | ATRRDRGQGTEAF
TRBJ2-2 | TRBV7-6 | ASSLAGGTGELF
TRBJ2-1 | TRBV27 | ASSLGTGNNEQF
TRBJ2-5 | TRBV4-3 | ASSPQAPTRKETQY
TRBJ1-3 | TRBV14 | SSSQSRVRGNTIY
- | TRBV28 | ASSLLSSGIYEQY
TRBJ2-1 | TRBV7-9 | ASSPRTYNYNEQF
TRBJ2-7 | TRBV16 | ASNYGGGGSFEQY
TRBJ2-1 | TRBV5-1 | ASSFNPTGAGEQF
TRBJ1-5 | TRBV6-1 | ASYREAGHQPQH
TRBJ2-2 | TRBV4-3 | ASSKTTSGVTGELF
TRBJ1-3 | TRBV6-1 | ASSGTTGNTIY
TRBJ2-1 | TRBV29-1 | SVAGTSVNEQF
TRBJ2-7 | TRBV4-1 | ASSQERSGSSSYEQY
TRBJ1-5 | TRBV18 | ASSPAGQGGGNQPQH
TRBJ1-1 | TRBV5-1 | ASSFPQGRGMNTEAF
TRBJ1-4 | TRBV4-1 | ASSRPGQGNEKLF
TRBJ2-3 | TRBV2 | ASRFQKDTQY
TRBJ2-2 | TRBV6-1 | ASSVHRGRTGELF
TRBJ2-7 | TRBV27 | ASSRRTSGLDEQY
TRBJ2-7 | TRBV28 | ASSPGTSGRYEQY
TRBJ2-5 | TRBV14 | ASSHIGGEETQY
TRBJ2-5 | TRBV18 | ASSPRDTEETQY
TRBJ1-5 | TRBV6-5 | ASSPQMSNQPQH
TRBJ1-5 | TRBV30 | AWGQGTSNQPQH
TRBJ2-7 | TRBV13 | ASSLGTGAPYEQY
TRBJ2-7 | TRBV5-1 | ASSLTLAGSYEQY
TRBJ2-3 | TRBV7-2 | ASSLAGSGGARDTQY
TRBJ1-2 | TRBV27 | ASSLSPGHTDGYT
TRBJ2-1 | TRBV5-1 | ASSLVRDRAGNEQF
TRBJ2-7 | TRBV7-9 | ASSSPLSSYEQY
TRBJ2-7 | TRBV7-2 | ASSLRGGEQY
TRBJ2-1 | TRBV7-9 | ASSQTGRFLHSYNEQF
TRBJ2-5 | TRBV7-3 | ASSLRQGPQETQY
TRBJ1-1 | TRBV7-2 | ASRQGTERTEAF
TRBJ1-5 | TRBV5-4 | ASSFTGQGDNQPQH
TRBJ1-1 | TRBV6-5 | ASSFDRAVNTEAF
TRBJ2-7 | TRBV6-6 | ASSPRGYEQY
TRBJ1-2 | TRBV5-4 | ASSLGQENYGYP
TRBJ2-3 | TRBV7-7 | ASSLDAASTDTQY
TRBJ2-2 | TRBV5-1 | ASSLATSGTGELF
TRBJ1-2 | TRBV5-1 | ASSLDMGRGGYT
TRBJ1-1 | TRBV4-1 | ASSQDRTGTNTEAF
TRBJ2-3 | TRBV30 | AWSVGQSETDTQY
TRBJ2-5 | TRBV4-2 | ASSQGGGAGETQY
TRBJ2-7 | TRBV6-1 | ASSRAQGAYEQY
TRBJ2-1 | TRBV6-1 | ASSAMGGNEQF